These 23 T cell receptor beta chains were sequenced from one sample in a study of T cells in Graves' hyperthyroidism and ophthalmopathy. TCR beta CDR3 regions were amplified from RNA. During a first-round RT-PCR of the TCR CDR3, the HTBI primer set was used. TCRdb processed the multiplex PCR reads anew with MiXCR; each CDR3 protein has one entry. The profile shows about 290,000 distinct CDR3 sequences, more than 10% of them singletons. The specimen sequenced was blood. These receptors were collected from a woman in her 30s with Graves' hyperthyroidism that later progressed to Graves' ophthalmopathy.

This clonotype was picked up many times. The rearrangement uses TRBV20-1 and TRBJ2-1; 11 nucleotides align to TRBD2. After removal of 5 bases from V and 2 bases from J, the junction contained 14 bases not matched to a gene. The CDR3 has 18 residues. Germline V gene lookup returns CDR1 DFQATT and CDR2 SNEGSKA (reference sequence). The CDR3 DNA reads TGCAGTGCTTCAGAGGGGACTAGCGGAAAGAGTCCCTACAATGAGCAGTTCTTC. Its translation is CSASEGTSGKSPYNEQFF.

The chain employs TRBV11-1 and TRBJ1-2, with 7 bases lining up with TRBD1. The germline CDR1 and CDR2 sequences are SGHAT and FQDESV (reference sequence). The CDR3 is 16 amino acids. With 0 bases clipped from V and 4 bases from J, the junction kept 8 bases outside the gene matches. In nucleotides, the CDR3 is TGTGCCAGCAGCTTAGCGATTGAGGGGGCAGTCTATGGCTACACCTTC. Its protein product is CASSLAIEGAVYGYTF.

Ten or more counts support this clonotype. The chain recombines TRBV6-1 with TRBJ2-7, with a tentative D call TRBD1 (6 bases). V was clipped by 6 bases and J by 3 bases, with 18 bases between them. The length of the CDR3 is 15 residues. CDR1 and CDR2 from the germline V gene are MNHNS and SASEGT. The CDR3 region is CASSSGEWTVYEQYF. CDR3 coding DNA: TGTGCCAGCAGCTCCGGGGAGTGGACAGTCTACGAGCAGTACTTC.

This clonotype has ten or more counts. The chain employs TRBV7-9 and TRBJ1-4, with a weak D call TRBD1 (5 bases). The V end was cut by 4 bases, the J end by 6 bases, with 15 bases between. Germline lookup yields CDR1 SEHNR and CDR2 FQNEAQ (reference sequence). This CDR3 is 15 amino acids long. In DNA form, the CDR3 reads TGTGCCAGCAGCTCGGAGAGGGACTTTCATGAAAAACTGTTTTTT. Translation: CASSSERDFHEKLFF.

This clonotype was picked up a small number of times. J is TRBJ2-5 and V is TRBV4-3, with 8 bases identical to TRBD2. In germline, CDR1 is LGHNA, CDR2 YSLEER. The junction had 4 bases not matched to a gene; V was cut back by 2 bases and J by 5 bases. The CDR3 has 14 amino acids. The CDR3 region has the DNA TGCGCCAGCAGCCAAAGCGGGAGAGGGGAGACCCAGTACTTC. Its protein is CASSQSGRGETQYF.

There are many counts of this clonotype. V gene TRBV7-8 combines with J gene TRBJ1-3; no definite D call. There are 14 residues in the CDR3. With 5 bases removed from V and 0 bases from J, the gap between germline ends came to 8 bases. CDR1 SGHVS and CDR2 FQNEAQ come from the germline V gene. The CDR3 DNA sequence: TGTGCCAGCAGCAAGACGGGCTCTGGAAACACCATATATTTT. Translating it yields CASSKTGSGNTIYF.

This clonotype has a count of ten or more. This sequence joins TRBV5-1 and TRBJ1-1; D might be TRBD1 (6 bases). With 0 bases removed from V and 2 bases from J, the gap between germline ends came to 14 bases. The CDR3 totals 16 residues. The germline gives CDR1 SGHRS, CDR2 YFSETQ. CDR3 region: CASSLDGGGLNTEAFF. CDR3 sequence (DNA): TGCGCCAGCAGCTTGGACGGCGGGGGGCTAAACACTGAAGCTTTCTTT.

This clonotype was seen more than once but under ten times. The chain combines TRBV19 with TRBJ2-7, with 9 bases fitting TRBD1. The CDR3 is 14 amino acids. Germline CDR1 and CDR2: LNHDA and SQIVND (reference sequence). The V and J ends lost 4 bases and 5 bases, in that order; junction bases with no gene match: 6. The CDR3 region has the DNA TGTGCCAGTAGTAAGCCGGGACAGGGCAACGAGCAGTACTTC. Amino acid sequence: CASSKPGQGNEQYF.

This clonotype was observed at least ten times. The chain joins TRBV10-3 to TRBJ1-4; D gene unclear. CDR1 is ENHRY, CDR2 SYGVKD, per germline. V was cut by 0 bases and J by 0 bases, with 5 bases left in between. CDR3 length: 15 residues. The CDR3 region is CAISESLATNEKLFF. The DNA of the CDR3 is TGTGCCATCAGTGAGTCGTTAGCAACTAATGAAAAACTGTTTTTT.

In its sample, this clonotype was seen a few times. The chain has TRBV30 and TRBJ2-3; D perhaps matches TRBD2 (5 bases). Trimming took off 0 bases at V and 4 bases at J, with 11 bases between the two ends. Germline assignment: CDR1 GTSNPN and CDR2 SVGIG (reference sequence). CDR3 length: 14 residues. The chain's CDR3 is CAWSVLGAADTQYF. The CDR3 DNA sequence: TGTGCCTGGAGTGTACTGGGAGCCGCAGATACGCAGTATTTT.

This clonotype appeared many times. The chain recombines TRBV6-1 with TRBJ2-1; TRBD1 is a possible D gene (6 bases). In germline, CDR1 is MNHNS, CDR2 SASEGT. V lost 8 bases and J 1 base, leaving 18 bases between the germline ends. This CDR3 has 16 amino acids. Here the CDR3 reads CASVIQGPGSYNEQFF. CDR3 nucleotide sequence: TGTGCCAGCGTGATCCAGGGGCCGGGATCCTACAATGAGCAGTTCTTC.

This clonotype has ten or more counts. The chain is built from TRBV6-1 and TRBJ1-5; 12 positions match TRBD1. The CDR3 is 16 residues long. V lost 5 bases to trimming and J lost 2 bases; unmatched junction nucleotides: 4. Germline CDR1 and CDR2: MNHNS and SASEGT. The CDR3 is CASSPGTGGGNQPQHF. CDR3 in DNA: TGTGCCAGCAGTCCCGGGACAGGGGGCGGCAATCAGCCCCAGCATTTT.

This clonotype was seen repeatedly, ten times or more. The rearrangement uses TRBV30 and TRBJ1-3; D is perhaps TRBD1 (5 bases). Germline CDR1 reads GTSNPN; CDR2 reads SVGIG (reference sequence). The V end lost 1 base, the J end lost 4 bases, and 11 bases lay between the germline ends. The CDR3 contains 14 residues. The CDR3 DNA is TGTGCCTGGAGTGCAGGGCAAGGAGGAAACACCATATATTTT. Its translation: CAWSAGQGGNTIYF. The full variable domain, rest sourced from reference TRBV30 and TRBJ1-3, is SQTIHQWPATLVQPVGSPLSLECTVEGTSNPNLYWYRQAAGRGLQLLFYSVGIGQISSEVPQNLSASRPQDRQFILSSKKLLLSDSGFYLCAWSAGQGGNTIYFGEGSWLTVV.

This clonotype was counted a single time. The chain is built from TRBV5-1 and TRBJ2-2, with unresolved D. This CDR3 spans 15 amino acids. V was shortened by 2 bases and J by 4 bases, with 12 bases between the two germline ends. Looked up from germline, CDR1 is SGHRS and CDR2 is YFSETQ. This CDR3 reads CASSFPSLGTGELFF. For the CDR3, the DNA is TGCGCCAGCAGCTTTCCTTCGTTGGGCACCGGGGAGCTGTTTTTT.

This clonotype was observed a few times. The chain carries TRBV4-3 and TRBJ2-7; the D call may be TRBD1 or TRBD2 (5 bases each). CDR1 is LGHNA, CDR2 YSLEER, per germline. The length of the CDR3 is 16 residues. V was pared by 1 base and J by 2 bases, with 15 bases between. CDR3 DNA: TGCGCCAGCAGCCAAGGGGTCGGGACGCAAACCTACGAGCAGTACTTC. Translating it yields CASSQGVGTQTYEQYF.

About this clonotype itself: Being one base from a much bigger clone, this may be a read error. The chain recombines TRBV27 with TRBJ1-6; tentative D call: TRBD1 (5 bases). The germline V and J ends were trimmed by 6 bases and 7 bases, with 16 bases remaining between them. Germline V gene data show CDR1 as MNHEY and CDR2 as SMNVEV (reference sequence). The CDR3 runs 15 residues. DNA for the CDR3: TGTGCCAGCAGCCGACAGCCAGGGAGCAATTCACCCCTCCACTTT. As protein: CASSRQPGSNSPLHF.

The genes are TRBV6-1 and TRBJ2-1; no definite D call. Germline V gives CDR1 MNHNS, CDR2 SASEGT. Trimming took 2 bases from V and 8 from J, leaving 16 bases between them. The length of the CDR3 is 15 residues. As DNA, the CDR3 is TGTGCCAGCAGTGAAATCTGGAATAGAGGCGATGAGCAGTTCTTC. It encodes CASSEIWNRGDEQFF.

V and J are TRBV2 and TRBJ2-5, with 13 bases identical to TRBD2. The V gene end was trimmed by 5 bases and the J gene end by 2 bases; junction bases not matched to a gene: 5. Germline lookup yields CDR1 SNHLY and CDR2 FYNNEI. The CDR3 loop spans 16 amino acids. CDR3 nucleotide sequence: TGTGCCAGCAGTCCGGTGGGACTAGCGGGGCAAGAGACCCAGTACTTC. Its protein is CASSPVGLAGQETQYF.

This clonotype was seen a handful of times. The V gene is TRBV28, the J gene TRBJ1-5; D is unresolved. In germline, CDR1 is MDHEN, CDR2 SYDVKM. This CDR3 contains 15 residues. The V end lost 8 bases, the J end lost 0 bases, and 14 bases lay between the germline ends. The chain's CDR3 is CASLPVGYSNQPQHF. The CDR3 DNA sequence: TGTGCCAGCCTTCCAGTAGGCTATAGCAATCAGCCCCAGCATTTT. The complete variable domain, with remaining parts taken from reference TRBV28 and TRBJ1-5, reads DVKVTQSSRYLVKRTGEKVFLECVQDMDHENMFWYRQDPGLGLRLIYFSYDVKMKEKGDIPEGYSVSREKKERFSLILESASTNQTSMYLCASLPVGYSNQPQHFGDGTRLSIL.

This clonotype has a handful of counts. The V call is TRBV9, the J call TRBJ2-5; D is uncertain. V shed 3 bases and J shed 5 bases, with 11 bases lying between them. The CDR3 runs 13 residues. From germline, CDR1 is SGDLS and CDR2 YYNGEE. The CDR3 loop reads CASSDTFGETQYF. In DNA, the CDR3 is TGTGCCAGCAGCGACACCTTCGGGGAGACCCAGTACTTC.

This clonotype has a count of ten or more. The V call is TRBV6-2 or TRBV6-3, the J call TRBJ2-7; D ambiguous. This CDR3 comprises 11 residues. The germline V and J ends were trimmed by 5 bases and 4 bases, with 6 bases remaining between them. The germline gives CDR1 MNHEY, CDR2 SVGEGT. Here the CDR3 reads CASSPLYEQYF. The CDR3 bases are TGTGCCAGCAGTCCTCTTTACGAGCAGTACTTC.

V usage is TRBV19 and J usage is TRBJ1-2; D ambiguous. Deletions cut 3 bases from V and 6 bases from J, with 14 bases between. CDR3 size: 14 residues. Germline assignment: CDR1 LNHDA and CDR2 SQIVND (reference sequence). CDR3 sequence: CASSIILGTNGYTF. CDR3 in DNA: TGTGCCAGTAGTATTATACTAGGAACGAATGGCTACACCTTC.

There are many counts of this clonotype. The chain couples TRBV28 to TRBJ2-1; 16 bases match TRBD2. The CDR3 has 16 residues. Germline trimming cut 5 bases from V and 10 bases from J; bases unmatched to any gene: 8. From germline, CDR1 is MDHEN and CDR2 SYDVKM. DNA of the CDR3: TGTGCCAGCAGTAGGGGACTAGCGGGAGGGATCGGGGAGCAGTTCTTC. It codes for CASSRGLAGGIGEQFF.